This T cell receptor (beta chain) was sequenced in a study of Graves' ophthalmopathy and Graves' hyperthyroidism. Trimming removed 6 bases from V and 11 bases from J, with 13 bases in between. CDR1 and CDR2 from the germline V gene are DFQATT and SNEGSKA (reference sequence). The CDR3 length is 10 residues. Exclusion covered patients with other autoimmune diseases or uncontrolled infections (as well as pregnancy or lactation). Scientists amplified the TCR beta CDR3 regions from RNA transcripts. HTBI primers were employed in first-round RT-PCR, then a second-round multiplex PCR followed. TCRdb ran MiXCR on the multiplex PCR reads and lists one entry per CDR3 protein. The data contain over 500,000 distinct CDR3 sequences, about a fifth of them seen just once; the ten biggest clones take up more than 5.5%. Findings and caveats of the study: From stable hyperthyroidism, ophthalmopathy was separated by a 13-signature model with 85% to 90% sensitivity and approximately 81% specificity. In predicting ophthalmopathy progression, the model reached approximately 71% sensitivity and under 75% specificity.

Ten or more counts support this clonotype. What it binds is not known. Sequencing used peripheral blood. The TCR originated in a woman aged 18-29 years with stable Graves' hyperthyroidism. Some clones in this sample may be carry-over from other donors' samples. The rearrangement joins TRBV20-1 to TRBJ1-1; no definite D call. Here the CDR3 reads CSANSARAFF. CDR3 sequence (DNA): TGCAGTGCGAATTCGGCTCGGGCTTTCTTT.